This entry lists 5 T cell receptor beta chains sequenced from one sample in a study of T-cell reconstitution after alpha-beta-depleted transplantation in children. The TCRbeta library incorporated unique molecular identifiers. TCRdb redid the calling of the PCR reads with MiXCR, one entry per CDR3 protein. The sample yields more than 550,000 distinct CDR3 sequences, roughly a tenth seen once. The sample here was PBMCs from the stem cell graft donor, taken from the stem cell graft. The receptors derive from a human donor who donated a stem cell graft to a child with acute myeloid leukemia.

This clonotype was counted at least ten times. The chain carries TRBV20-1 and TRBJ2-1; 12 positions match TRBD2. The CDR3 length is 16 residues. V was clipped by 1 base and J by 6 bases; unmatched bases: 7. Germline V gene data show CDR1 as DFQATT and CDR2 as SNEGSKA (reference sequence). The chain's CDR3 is CSARGLAGGPGNEQFF. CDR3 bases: TGCAGTGCTAGAGGGCTAGCGGGAGGGCCAGGCAATGAGCAGTTCTTC.

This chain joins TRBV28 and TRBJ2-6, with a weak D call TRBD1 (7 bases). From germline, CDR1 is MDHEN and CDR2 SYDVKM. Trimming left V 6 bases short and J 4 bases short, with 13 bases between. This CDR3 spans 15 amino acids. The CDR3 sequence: CASSPGGRGANVLTF. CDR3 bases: TGTGCCAGCAGCCCAGGGGGGCGGGGGGCCAACGTCCTGACTTTC.

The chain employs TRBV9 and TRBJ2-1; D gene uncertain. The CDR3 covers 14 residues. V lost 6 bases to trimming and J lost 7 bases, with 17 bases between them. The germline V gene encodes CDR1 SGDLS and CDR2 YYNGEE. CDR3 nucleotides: TGTGCCAGCACAGAGGATCTCCGAAGGAATGAGCAGTTCTTC. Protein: CASTEDLRRNEQFF.

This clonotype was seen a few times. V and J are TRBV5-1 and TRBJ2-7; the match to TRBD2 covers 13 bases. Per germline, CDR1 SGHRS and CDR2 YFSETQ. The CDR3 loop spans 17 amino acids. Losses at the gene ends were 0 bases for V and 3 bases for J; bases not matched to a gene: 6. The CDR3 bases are TGCGCCAGCAGCTTGGGACGGACTAGCGGGAGAAACTACGAGCAGTACTTC. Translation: CASSLGRTSGRNYEQYF.

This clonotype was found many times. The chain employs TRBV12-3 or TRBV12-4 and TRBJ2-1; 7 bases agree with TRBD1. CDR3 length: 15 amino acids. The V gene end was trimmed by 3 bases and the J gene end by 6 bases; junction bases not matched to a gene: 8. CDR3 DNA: TGTGCCAGCAGTTTGTTTAGGGACAGCCCCAATGAGCAGTTCTTC. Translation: CASSLFRDSPNEQFF.